This T cell receptor beta chain was recorded in a study of beta chain features in type 1 diabetes. Turning to the study itself: No age, gender or cell yield differences were seen between patients and healthy donors. Notes on the study in general: Whatever favoring of shorter templates PCR might show would apply equally to patients and controls. It was among patients, rather than healthy donors, that naive, central memory and Treg TCRB repertoires appeared more similar.

Since all of the isolated RNA was reverse transcribed, expressed TCRB transcripts were what got sequenced. Using immunoSEQ multiplex PCR, the repertoire was profiled, and TCRdb retains in-frame clones only, with some absent. The sample has about 150,000 clones; over 8.5% are singletons. This clone came up a few times. Its target is not known. The CDR3 runs 14 residues. Germline loops: CDR1 SGHTA, CDR2 FQGTGA. The V and J ends lost 1 base and 9 bases respectively, with 10 bases between them. The clonotype was recovered from a man between 18 and 35 years old in good health. Sequencing was carried out using central memory CD4+ T cells from blood. The chain links TRBV7-3 to TRBJ1-6; no clear D. The CDR3 sequence: CASSLNGPGSPLHF. The CDR3 DNA sequence: TGTGCCAGCAGCTTAAATGGACCCGGTTCACCCCTCCACTTT.